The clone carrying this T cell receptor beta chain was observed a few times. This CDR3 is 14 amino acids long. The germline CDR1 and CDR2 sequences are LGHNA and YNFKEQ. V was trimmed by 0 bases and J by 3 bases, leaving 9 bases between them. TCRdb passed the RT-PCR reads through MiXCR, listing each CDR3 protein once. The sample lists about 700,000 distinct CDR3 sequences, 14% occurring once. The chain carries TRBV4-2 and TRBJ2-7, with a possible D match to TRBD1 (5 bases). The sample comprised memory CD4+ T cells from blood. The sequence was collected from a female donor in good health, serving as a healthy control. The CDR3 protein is CASSQDRQGYEQYF. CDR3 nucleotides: TGTGCCAGCAGCCAAGATAGGCAGGGCTACGAGCAGTACTTC.